This entry describes one T cell receptor (beta chain). Its antigen remains unidentified. CDR3 length: 12 residues. The germline V gene has CDR1 LNHNV and CDR2 YYDKDF (reference sequence). Trimming removed 3 bases from V and 0 bases from J, with 1 base in between. These data belong to a study of blood T cells in healthy people across ages. Study results and caveats: CMV status of donors was not determined, possibly confounding expanded clonotype changes.

The study recruited healthy Caucasian donors from Russia who were aged about 6 to 90. Together with a sample-barcoded 5' primer, a J-beta primer mix was included in a second PCR lasting roughly 6 to 12 cycles. Each single sample gave us at least 2.5 million CDR3-containing paired-end reads. In TCRdb, the 5' RACE reads were re-called with MiXCR into one record per CDR3 protein. This sample has fewer than 1 million distinct CDR3 sequences, with under 45% found just once. This sequence originates from a man aged 55 to 69 in good health. Sequenced: blood. V usage is TRBV15 and J usage is TRBJ2-3; D is unclear. The CDR3 coding sequence is TGTGCCACCAGCAGCAGCACAGATACGCAGTATTTT. As protein: CATSSSTDTQYF.